The clone carrying this T cell receptor beta chain was observed a few times. These data originate in a study of blood T cells in healthy people across ages. A sample-barcoded 5' primer and a J-beta primer mix were used in a second PCR of about 7 to 12 cycles. TCRdb redid the calling of the 5' RACE reads with MiXCR, one entry per CDR3 protein. The repertoire holds more than 1,000,000 distinct CDR3 sequences, under 30% seen once, with approximately 0.79% in the top ten. The CDR3 loop spans 17 amino acids. Germline V CDR1 and CDR2: MNHEY, SVGEGT. Trimming removed 8 bases from V and 6 bases from J, with 26 bases in between. These records were also assigned to another study, of T cells of mothers and their children. That investigation notes: Donors were three healthy Caucasian mothers and their six children.

This chain connects TRBV6-2 or TRBV6-3 to TRBJ2-1; a weak D match, TRBD2 (6 bases). The sequence derives from a girl aged 2 to 10 in good health. Sequencing was done on a sample of blood. The DNA for the CDR3 is TGTGCCAGCTTTCAAAGGCTGGAGACGGGAGCTTTCAATGAGCAGTTCTTC. It translates to CASFQRLETGAFNEQFF.